The 13 T cell receptor beta chains reported below all come from one sample, sequenced in a study of CD8 T cells in ankylosing spondylitis. TCRdb passed the 5' RACE reads through MiXCR, listing each CDR3 protein once. The data hold 85,000 to 100,000 distinct CDR3 sequences, with almost 8.5% observed a single time. Sample: blood, either unsorted or a sorted T cell fraction (not recorded which). Receptor source: a male donor with ankylosing spondylitis or in good health (not recorded which).

This clonotype was observed at least ten times. The CDR3 loop reads CSARATRVRGNQPQHF. The CDR3, as DNA: TGCAGTGCTAGAGCAACCCGGGTTAGAGGCAATCAGCCCCAGCATTTT. The chain is built from TRBV20-1 and TRBJ1-5, with D hard to call. Per germline, CDR1 DFQATT and CDR2 SNEGSKA (reference sequence). CDR3 length equals 16 residues. The germline V and J ends were trimmed by 1 base and 2 bases, with 15 bases remaining between them.

Many counts were recorded for this clonotype. The genes are TRBV20-1 and TRBJ2-1; TRBD2 aligns across 7 bases. Trimming removed 5 bases from V and 5 bases from J; junction bases left unmatched: 15. The germline gives CDR1 DFQATT, CDR2 SNEGSKA (reference sequence). The CDR3 covers 16 residues. DNA of the CDR3: TGCAGTGCTCCCGGTTCGGGGAGCGGGGTTAACAATGAGCAGTTCTTC. Protein product: CSAPGSGSGVNNEQFF.

This clonotype came up a few times. The chain links TRBV18 to TRBJ2-5; D possibly corresponds to TRBD2 (6 bases). The CDR3 loop spans 13 amino acids. Looked up from germline, CDR1 is KGHSH and CDR2 is LQKENI. V shed 7 bases and J shed 5 bases, with 14 bases lying between them. The CDR3 DNA reads as TGTGCCAGCTACCAACCGGGGGTTGAGACCCAGTACTTC. It specifies CASYQPGVETQYF. Looking up the rest from reference TRBV18 and TRBJ2-5 gives the full variable domain: NAGVMQNPRHLVRRRGQEARLRCSPMKGHSHVYWYRQLPEEGLKFMVYLQKENIIDESGMPKERFSAEFPKEGPSILRIQQVVRGDSAAYFCASYQPGVETQYFGPGTRLLVL.

V usage is TRBV12-3 or TRBV12-4 and J usage is TRBJ1-2; weak D call: TRBD1 (6 bases). The CDR3 runs to 12 residues. Trimming removed 9 bases from V and 2 bases from J, with 10 bases in between. Here the CDR3 reads CASRQANYGYTF. The CDR3 DNA sequence: TGTGCCAGTAGACAGGCGAACTATGGCTACACCTTC.

This clonotype was observed a few times. The rearrangement uses TRBV10-3 and TRBJ2-1; D possibly corresponds to TRBD2 (5 bases). Trimming left V 10 bases short and J 5 bases short, with 15 bases between. The germline V gene encodes CDR1 ENHRY and CDR2 SYGVKD. The CDR3 runs to 13 residues. The DNA for the CDR3 is TGTGCCACCGCAACCGGGGATGACAATGAGCAGTTCTTC. Translated, it gives CATATGDDNEQFF.

V and J are TRBV29-1 and TRBJ2-5; TRBD2 matches at 9 bases. V lost 4 bases to trimming and J lost 9 bases; unmatched junction nucleotides: 9. The CDR3 loop spans 13 amino acids. Germline CDR1 and CDR2: SQVTM and ANQGSEA. CDR3 coding DNA: TGCAGCGTTGGTAGCGGGAGTGCGGGGCCCCAGTACTTC. Its protein product is CSVGSGSAGPQYF.

In its sample, this clonotype was seen many times. This chain connects TRBV20-1 to TRBJ1-2, with D perhaps matching TRBD1 (5 bases). The CDR3 extends over 14 amino acids. Germline loops: CDR1 DFQATT, CDR2 SNEGSKA (reference sequence). The V and J ends lost 5 bases and 0 bases respectively, with 13 bases between them. CDR3 nucleotides: TGCAGTGCTCGAGGGGAGATTTCTAACTATGGCTACACCTTC. Its translation is CSARGEISNYGYTF.

This clonotype was recorded a few times. This chain uses TRBV25-1 with TRBJ1-1; D might be TRBD1 (6 bases). This CDR3 has 13 amino acids. Germline CDR1 reads MGHDK; CDR2 reads SYGVNS. Trimming left V 4 bases short and J 5 bases short, with 11 bases between. This CDR3 reads CASSVAGVTEAFF. CDR3 DNA: TGTGCCAGCAGTGTGGCAGGGGTGACTGAAGCTTTCTTT.

The J gene is TRBJ2-2, the V gene TRBV10-2; unclear D gene. The germline V gene encodes CDR1 WSHSY and CDR2 SAAADI. V was pared by 3 bases and J by 6 bases, with 5 bases between. CDR3 size: 12 residues. Here the CDR3 reads CASSDRSGELFF. The CDR3 DNA is TGCGCCAGCAGTGACCGGTCCGGGGAGCTGTTTTTT.

Remarks on this clonotype: Given a much more abundant clone one base away, this may be a read error. The chain links TRBV7-2 to TRBJ1-2; D perhaps matches TRBD1 (6 bases). Germline V CDR1 and CDR2: SGHTA, FQGNSA. The CDR3 is made up of 14 amino acids. In DNA, the CDR3 is TGTGCCAGCAGCTTCTTGCCAGGGGACTATGGCCACACCTTC. Translating it yields CASSFLPGDYGHTF.

Ten or more counts support this clonotype. The rearrangement links TRBV4-2 to TRBJ2-7; D gene ambiguous. The germline V and J ends were trimmed by 0 bases and 2 bases, with 5 bases remaining between them. In germline, CDR1 is LGHNA, CDR2 YNFKEQ. CDR3 length equals 13 residues. The CDR3 sequence: CASSQEGTYEQYF. The CDR3 DNA reads as TGTGCCAGCAGCCAAGAAGGTACCTACGAGCAGTACTTC.

This clonotype was counted at least ten times. The chain recombines TRBV9 with TRBJ1-2, with D unclear. CDR1 is SGDLS and CDR2 is YYNGEE in the germline V gene. V lost 0 bases to trimming and J lost 5 bases, with 11 bases between them. The CDR3 has 14 residues. The CDR3, as DNA: TGTGCCAGCAGCGTAGCTACCGGGCTGTATGGCTACACCTTC. Its protein product is CASSVATGLYGYTF.

Many counts were recorded for this clonotype. The chain combines TRBV5-1 with TRBJ2-7, with TRBD1 as a possible D gene (5 bases). The CDR3 totals 13 residues. Trimming took off 4 bases at V and 3 bases at J, with 11 bases between the two ends. Germline V lookup: CDR1 SGHRS, CDR2 YFSETQ. The CDR3 sequence is CASSRNQGYEQYF. The CDR3 DNA reads TGCGCCAGCAGCAGAAACCAGGGCTACGAGCAGTACTTC.